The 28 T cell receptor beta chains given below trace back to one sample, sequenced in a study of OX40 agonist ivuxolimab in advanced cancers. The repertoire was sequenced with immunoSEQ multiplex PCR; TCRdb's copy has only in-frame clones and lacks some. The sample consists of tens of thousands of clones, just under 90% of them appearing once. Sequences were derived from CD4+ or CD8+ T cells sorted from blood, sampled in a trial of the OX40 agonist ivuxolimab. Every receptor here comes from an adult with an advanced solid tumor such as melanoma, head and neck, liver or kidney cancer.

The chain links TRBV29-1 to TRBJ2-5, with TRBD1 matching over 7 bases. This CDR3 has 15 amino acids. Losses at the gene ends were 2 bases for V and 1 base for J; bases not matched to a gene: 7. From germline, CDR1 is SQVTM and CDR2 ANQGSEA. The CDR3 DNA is TGCAGCGTTGAAAGGACAGGAAGGACCCAAGAGACCCAGTACTTC. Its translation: CSVERTGRTQETQYF.

The CDR3 spells CASSPRLAASSYNEQFF. For the CDR3, the DNA is TGTGCCAGCAGTCCAAGACTAGCCGCAAGCTCCTACAATGAGCAGTTCTTC. The chain recombines TRBV28 with TRBJ2-1, with 7 bases that match TRBD2. Germline-derived CDR1 and CDR2 are MDHEN and SYDVKM. The trim removed 5 bases at V and 0 bases at J, leaving 10 bases unmatched. The CDR3 sequence is 17 residues long. Filled out from reference TRBV28 and TRBJ2-1, the complete variable domain reads DVKVTQSSRYLVKRTGEKVFLECVQDMDHENMFWYRQDPGLGLRLIYFSYDVKMKEKGDIPEGYSVSREKKERFSLILESASTNQTSMYLCASSPRLAASSYNEQFFGPGTRLTVL.

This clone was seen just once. In nucleotides, the CDR3 is TGCGCCAGCAGCCGTCAGACAGGATCGAACACCGGGGAGCTGTTTTTT. Translated: CASSRQTGSNTGELFF. The chain carries TRBV4-3 and TRBJ2-2, with D tentatively TRBD1 (6 bases). Germline CDR1 reads LGHNA; CDR2 reads YSLEER. Trimming pared 4 bases from V and 0 bases from J, leaving 12 bases between. The CDR3 extends over 16 amino acids.

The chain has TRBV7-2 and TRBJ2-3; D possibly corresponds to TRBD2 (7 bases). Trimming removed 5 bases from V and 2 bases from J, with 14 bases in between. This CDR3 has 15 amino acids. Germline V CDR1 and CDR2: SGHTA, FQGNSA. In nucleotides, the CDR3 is TGTGCCAGCAGCGGAGGGGGGGGGACCACAGATACGCAGTATTTT. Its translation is CASSGGGGTTDTQYF.

The CDR3 region is CASHSGGSAKNIQYF. In DNA form, the CDR3 reads TGTGCCAGTCATTCAGGGGGCTCAGCCAAAAACATTCAGTACTTC. The chain combines TRBV6-5 with TRBJ2-4, with 8 bases identical to TRBD1. This CDR3 has 15 amino acids. The germline V gene encodes CDR1 MNHEY and CDR2 SVGAGI. J was trimmed by 0 bases and V by 9 bases; bases with no gene match: 7.

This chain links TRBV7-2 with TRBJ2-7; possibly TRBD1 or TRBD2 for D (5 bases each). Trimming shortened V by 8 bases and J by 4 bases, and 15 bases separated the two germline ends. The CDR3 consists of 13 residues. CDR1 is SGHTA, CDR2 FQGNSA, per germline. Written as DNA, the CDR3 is TGTGCCAGCGCCGCAAGGGGAGTATACGAGCAGTACTTC. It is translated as CASAARGVYEQYF.

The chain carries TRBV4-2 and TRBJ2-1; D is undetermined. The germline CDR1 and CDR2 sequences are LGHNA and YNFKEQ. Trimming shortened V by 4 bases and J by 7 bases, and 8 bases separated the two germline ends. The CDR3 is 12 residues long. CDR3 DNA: TGTGCCAGCAGCCCAAGTGAGAATGAGCAGTTCTTC. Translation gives CASSPSENEQFF.

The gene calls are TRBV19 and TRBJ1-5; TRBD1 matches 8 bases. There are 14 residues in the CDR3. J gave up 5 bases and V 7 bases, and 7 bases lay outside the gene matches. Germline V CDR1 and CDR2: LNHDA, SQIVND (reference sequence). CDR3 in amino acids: CASKDGQGDQPQHF. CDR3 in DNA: TGTGCCAGTAAAGACGGACAGGGTGATCAGCCCCAGCATTTT.

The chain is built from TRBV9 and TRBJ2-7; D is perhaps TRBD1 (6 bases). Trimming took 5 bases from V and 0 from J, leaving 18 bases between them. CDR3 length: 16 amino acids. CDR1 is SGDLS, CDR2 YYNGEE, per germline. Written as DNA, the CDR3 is TGTGCCAGCAGTTTGTCCCATCGGACAGTCTCCTACGAGCAGTACTTC. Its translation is CASSLSHRTVSYEQYF.

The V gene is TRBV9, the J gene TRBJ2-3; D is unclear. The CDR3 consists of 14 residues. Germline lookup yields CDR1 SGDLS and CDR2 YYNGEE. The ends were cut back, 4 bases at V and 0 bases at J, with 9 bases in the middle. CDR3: CASSPRPSTDTQYF. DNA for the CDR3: TGTGCCAGCAGCCCACGCCCTAGCACAGATACGCAGTATTTT.

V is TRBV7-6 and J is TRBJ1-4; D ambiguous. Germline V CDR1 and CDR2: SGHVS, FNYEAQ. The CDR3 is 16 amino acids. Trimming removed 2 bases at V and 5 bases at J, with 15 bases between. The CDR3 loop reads CASSLSSVWENEKLFF. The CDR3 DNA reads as TGTGCCAGCAGCTTAAGCTCAGTTTGGGAGAATGAAAAACTGTTTTTT.

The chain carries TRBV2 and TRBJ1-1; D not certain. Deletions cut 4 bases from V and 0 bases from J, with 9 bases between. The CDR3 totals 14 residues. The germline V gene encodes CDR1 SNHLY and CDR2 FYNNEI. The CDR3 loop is CASSGTAMNTEAFF. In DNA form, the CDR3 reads TGTGCCAGCAGTGGGACGGCTATGAACACTGAAGCTTTCTTT. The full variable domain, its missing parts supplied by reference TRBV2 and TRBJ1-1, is EPEVTQTPSHQVTQMGQEVILRCVPISNHLYFYWYRQILGQKVEFLVSFYNNEISEKSEIFDDQFSVERPDGSNFTLKIRSTKLEDSAMYFCASSGTAMNTEAFFGQGTRLTVV.

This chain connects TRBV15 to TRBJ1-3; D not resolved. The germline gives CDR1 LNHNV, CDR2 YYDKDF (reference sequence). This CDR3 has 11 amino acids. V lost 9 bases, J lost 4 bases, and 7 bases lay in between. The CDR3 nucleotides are TGTGCCACGGGCAGGGGAAACACCATATATTTT. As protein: CATGRGNTIYF.

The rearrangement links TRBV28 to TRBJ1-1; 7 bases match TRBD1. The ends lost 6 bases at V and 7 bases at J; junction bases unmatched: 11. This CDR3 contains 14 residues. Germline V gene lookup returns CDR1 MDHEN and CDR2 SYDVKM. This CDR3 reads CASSRTGALLEAFF. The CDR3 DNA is TGTGCCAGCAGCCGGACAGGAGCACTTCTTGAAGCTTTCTTT.

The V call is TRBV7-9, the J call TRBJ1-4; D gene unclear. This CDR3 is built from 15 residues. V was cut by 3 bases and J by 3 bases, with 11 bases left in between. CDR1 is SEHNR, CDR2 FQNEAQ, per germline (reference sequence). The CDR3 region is CASSFTSGSNEKLFF. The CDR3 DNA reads TGTGCCAGCAGCTTCACATCGGGTTCTAATGAAAAACTGTTTTTT.

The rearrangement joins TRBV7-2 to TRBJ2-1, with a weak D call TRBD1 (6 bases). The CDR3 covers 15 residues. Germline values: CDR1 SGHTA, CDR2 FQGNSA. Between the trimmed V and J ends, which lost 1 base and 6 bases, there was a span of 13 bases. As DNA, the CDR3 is TGTGCCAGCAGCTTAGGACAGGTAGTCCCCAATGAGCAGTTCTTC. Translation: CASSLGQVVPNEQFF.

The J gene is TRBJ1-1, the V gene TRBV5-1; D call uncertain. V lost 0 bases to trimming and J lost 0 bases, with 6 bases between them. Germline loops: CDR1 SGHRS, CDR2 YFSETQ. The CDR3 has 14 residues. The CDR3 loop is CASSLVVMNTEAFF. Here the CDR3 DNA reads TGCGCCAGCAGCTTGGTTGTTATGAACACTGAAGCTTTCTTT.

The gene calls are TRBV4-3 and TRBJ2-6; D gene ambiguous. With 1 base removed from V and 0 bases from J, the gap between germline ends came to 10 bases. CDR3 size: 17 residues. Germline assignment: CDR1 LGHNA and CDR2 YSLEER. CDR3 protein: CASSQVRESSGANVLTF. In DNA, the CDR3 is TGCGCCAGCAGCCAAGTTAGGGAAAGCTCTGGGGCCAACGTCCTGACTTTC.

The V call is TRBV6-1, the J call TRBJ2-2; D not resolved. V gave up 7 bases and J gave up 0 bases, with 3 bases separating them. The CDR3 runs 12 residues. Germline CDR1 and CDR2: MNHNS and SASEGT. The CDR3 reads CASTPNTGELFF. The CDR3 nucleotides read TGTGCCAGCACCCCGAACACCGGGGAGCTGTTTTTT.

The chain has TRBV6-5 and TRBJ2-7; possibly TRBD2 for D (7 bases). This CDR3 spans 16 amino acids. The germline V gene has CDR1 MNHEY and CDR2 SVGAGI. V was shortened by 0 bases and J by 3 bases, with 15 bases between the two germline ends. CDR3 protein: CASSYSRGGRSYEQYF. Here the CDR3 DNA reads TGTGCCAGCAGTTACTCAAGGGGGGGCAGGAGCTACGAGCAGTACTTC.

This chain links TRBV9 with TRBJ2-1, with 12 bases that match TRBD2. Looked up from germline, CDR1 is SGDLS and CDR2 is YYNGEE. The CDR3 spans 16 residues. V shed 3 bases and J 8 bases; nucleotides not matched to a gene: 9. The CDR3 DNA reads TGTGCCAGCAGCGGAGTGACTAGCGGGAGCGGTGATGAGCAGTTCTTC. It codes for CASSGVTSGSGDEQFF.

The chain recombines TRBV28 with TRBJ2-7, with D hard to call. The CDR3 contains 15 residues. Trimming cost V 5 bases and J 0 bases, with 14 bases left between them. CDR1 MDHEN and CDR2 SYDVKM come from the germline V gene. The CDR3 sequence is CASSPWAAISYEQYF. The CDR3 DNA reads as TGTGCCAGCAGTCCTTGGGCCGCCATCTCCTACGAGCAGTACTTC.

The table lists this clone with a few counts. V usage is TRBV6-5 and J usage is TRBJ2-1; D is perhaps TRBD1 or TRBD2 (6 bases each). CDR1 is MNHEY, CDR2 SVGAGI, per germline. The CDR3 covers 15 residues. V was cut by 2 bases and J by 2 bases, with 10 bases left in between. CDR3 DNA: TGTGCCAGCAGTTACGGTAGGGGGGCCTACAATGAGCAGTTCTTC. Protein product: CASSYGRGAYNEQFF.

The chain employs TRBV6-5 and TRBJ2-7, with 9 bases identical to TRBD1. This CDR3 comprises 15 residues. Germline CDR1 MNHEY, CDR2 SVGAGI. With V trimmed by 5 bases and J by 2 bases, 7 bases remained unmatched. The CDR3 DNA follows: TGTGCCAGCAGTGGAGGGGACAGGGTAACCTACGAGCAGTACTTC. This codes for CASSGGDRVTYEQYF.

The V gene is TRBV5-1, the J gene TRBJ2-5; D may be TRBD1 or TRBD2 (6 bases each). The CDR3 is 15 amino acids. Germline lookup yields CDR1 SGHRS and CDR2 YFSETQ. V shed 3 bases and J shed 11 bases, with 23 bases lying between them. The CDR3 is CASSWGARDVSEQYF. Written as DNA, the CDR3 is TGCGCCAGCAGCTGGGGGGCCAGGGATGTTTCGGAGCAGTACTTC.

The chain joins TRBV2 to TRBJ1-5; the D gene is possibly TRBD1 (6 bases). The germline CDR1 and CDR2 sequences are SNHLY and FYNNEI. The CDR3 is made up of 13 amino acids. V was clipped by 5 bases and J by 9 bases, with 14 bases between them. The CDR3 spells CASSLTGSGPQHF. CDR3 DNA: TGTGCCAGCAGTCTCACAGGGAGCGGGCCCCAGCATTTT. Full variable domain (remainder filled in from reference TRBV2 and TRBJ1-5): EPEVTQTPSHQVTQMGQEVILRCVPISNHLYFYWYRQILGQKVEFLVSFYNNEISEKSEIFDDQFSVERPDGSNFTLKIRSTKLEDSAMYFCASSLTGSGPQHFGDGTRLSIL.

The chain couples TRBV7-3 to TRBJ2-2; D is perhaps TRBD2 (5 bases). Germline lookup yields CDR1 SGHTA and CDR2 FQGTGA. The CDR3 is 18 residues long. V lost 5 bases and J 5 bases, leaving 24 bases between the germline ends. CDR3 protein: CASSPNPMAQRGTGELFF. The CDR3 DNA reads TGTGCCAGCAGCCCAAACCCGATGGCTCAACGGGGTACCGGGGAGCTGTTTTTT.

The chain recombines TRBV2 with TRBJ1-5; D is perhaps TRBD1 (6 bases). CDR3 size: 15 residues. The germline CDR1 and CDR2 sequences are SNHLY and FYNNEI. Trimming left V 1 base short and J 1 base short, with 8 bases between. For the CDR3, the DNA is TGTGCCAGCAGTGAAGGGGGGGCGAGCAATCAGCCCCAGCATTTT. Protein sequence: CASSEGGASNQPQHF.